This T cell receptor (beta chain) came from a study of blood T cell repertoires in COVID-19. The CDR3 has 14 residues. Looked up from germline, CDR1 is SGHDN and CDR2 is FVKESK. Trimming stripped 0 bases from V and 9 bases from J, with 9 bases between. Seattle-derived patients entered the study during active infection and were followed longitudinally. In the authors' methods: Reference gene primer amplification gave estimated nucleated cell counts. The protocol was immunoSEQ multiplex PCR, while the TCRdb copy is restricted to in-frame clones and leaves out a portion. V, J and clone size were drawn from that table, and D and trimming were deduced from the DNA. The data contain under 200,000 clones, over 80% of them seen just once; the ten biggest clones take up roughly 8%.

Material for sequencing was peripheral blood. This TCR came from a woman aged 60-75 years with COVID-19, enrolled during active disease. The rearrangement uses TRBV14 and TRBJ1-6; no reliable D call. Here the CDR3 reads CASSQETQASPLHF. The CDR3 DNA reads TGTGCCAGCAGCCAAGAAACCCAGGCTTCACCCCTCCACTTT.